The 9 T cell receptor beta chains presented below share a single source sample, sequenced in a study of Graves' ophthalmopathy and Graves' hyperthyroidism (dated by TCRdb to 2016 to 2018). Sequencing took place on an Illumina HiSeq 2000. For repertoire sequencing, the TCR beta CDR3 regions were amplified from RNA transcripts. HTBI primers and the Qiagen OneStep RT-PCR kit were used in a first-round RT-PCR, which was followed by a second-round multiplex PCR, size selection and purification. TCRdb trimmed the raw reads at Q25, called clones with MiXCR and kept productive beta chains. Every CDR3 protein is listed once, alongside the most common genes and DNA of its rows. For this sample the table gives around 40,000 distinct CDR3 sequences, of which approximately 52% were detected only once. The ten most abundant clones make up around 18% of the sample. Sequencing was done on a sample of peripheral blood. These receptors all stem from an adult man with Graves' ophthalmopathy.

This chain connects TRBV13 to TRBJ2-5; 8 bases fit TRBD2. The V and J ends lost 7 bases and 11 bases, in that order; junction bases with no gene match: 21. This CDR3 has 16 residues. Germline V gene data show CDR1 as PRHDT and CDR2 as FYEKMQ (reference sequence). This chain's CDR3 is CASKGFVSGDTDTQYF. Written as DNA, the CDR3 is TGTGCCAGCAAGGGTTTTGTTAGCGGGGATACAGATACGCAGTACTTC.

The CDR3: CASSIGQTGEQYV. Written as DNA, the CDR3 is TGTGCCAGCAGCATAGGACAAACCGGGGAGCAGTACGTC. The chain carries TRBV7-2 and TRBJ2-7; a possible D gene is TRBD1 (5 bases). Germline V lookup: CDR1 SGHTA, CDR2 FQGNSA. The CDR3 contains 13 residues. The V gene lost 5 bases and the J gene lost 7 bases, with 15 bases spanning the gap.

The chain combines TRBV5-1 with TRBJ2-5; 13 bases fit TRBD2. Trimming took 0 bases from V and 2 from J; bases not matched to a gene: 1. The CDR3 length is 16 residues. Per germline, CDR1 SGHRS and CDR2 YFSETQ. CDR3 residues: CASSLAGLAGQETQYF. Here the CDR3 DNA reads TGCGCCAGCAGCTTGGCGGGACTAGCGGGACAAGAGACCCAGTACTTC.

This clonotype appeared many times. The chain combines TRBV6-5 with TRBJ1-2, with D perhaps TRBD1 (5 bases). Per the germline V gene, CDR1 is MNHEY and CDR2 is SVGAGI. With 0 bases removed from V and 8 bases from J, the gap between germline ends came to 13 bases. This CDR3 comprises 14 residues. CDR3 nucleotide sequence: TGTGCCAGCAGTTACTCGGGGACGGCGCGCGGCTACACCTTC. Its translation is CASSYSGTARGYTF.

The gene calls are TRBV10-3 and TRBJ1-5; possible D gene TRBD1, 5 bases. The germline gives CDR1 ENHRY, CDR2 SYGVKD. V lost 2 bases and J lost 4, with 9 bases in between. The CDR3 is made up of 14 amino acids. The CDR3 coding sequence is TGTGCCATCAGTGAGAGACGGGGGAATCAGCCCCAGCATTTT. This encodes CAISERRGNQPQHF.

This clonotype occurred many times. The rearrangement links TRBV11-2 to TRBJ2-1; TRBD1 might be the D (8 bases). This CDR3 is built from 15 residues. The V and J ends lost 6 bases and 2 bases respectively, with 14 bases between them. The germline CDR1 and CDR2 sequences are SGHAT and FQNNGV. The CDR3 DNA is TGTGCCAGCAGTGCACAGGGGGGGGCCTACAATGAGCAGTTCTTC. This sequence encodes CASSAQGGAYNEQFF.

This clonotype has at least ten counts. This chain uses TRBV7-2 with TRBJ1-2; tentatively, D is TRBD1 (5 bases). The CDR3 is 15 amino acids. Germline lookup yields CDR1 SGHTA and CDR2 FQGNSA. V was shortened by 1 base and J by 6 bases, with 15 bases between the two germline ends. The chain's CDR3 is CASSLVGQGSDGYTF. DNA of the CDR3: TGTGCCAGCAGCTTAGTAGGTCAGGGTTCGGATGGCTACACCTTC.

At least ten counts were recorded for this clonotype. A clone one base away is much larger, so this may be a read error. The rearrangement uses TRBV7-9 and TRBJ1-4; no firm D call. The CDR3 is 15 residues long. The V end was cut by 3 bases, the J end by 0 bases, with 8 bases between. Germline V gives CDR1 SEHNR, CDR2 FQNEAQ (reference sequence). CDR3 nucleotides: TGTGCCAGCAGCTTCCCGAGCACAACTAATGAAAAACTGTTTTTT. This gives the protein CASSFPSTTNEKLFF.

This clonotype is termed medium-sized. The CDR3 sequence: CSARGVLAGDREQYV. CDR3 coding DNA: TGCAGTGCTAGGGGGGTACTAGCGGGGGATCGCGAGCAGTACGTC. The chain uses TRBV20-1 and TRBJ2-7, with 11 nucleotides matching TRBD2. Germline V lookup: CDR1 DFQATT, CDR2 SNEGSKA (reference sequence). There are 15 residues in the CDR3. The junction had 10 bases not matched to a gene; V was cut back by 3 bases and J by 6 bases.